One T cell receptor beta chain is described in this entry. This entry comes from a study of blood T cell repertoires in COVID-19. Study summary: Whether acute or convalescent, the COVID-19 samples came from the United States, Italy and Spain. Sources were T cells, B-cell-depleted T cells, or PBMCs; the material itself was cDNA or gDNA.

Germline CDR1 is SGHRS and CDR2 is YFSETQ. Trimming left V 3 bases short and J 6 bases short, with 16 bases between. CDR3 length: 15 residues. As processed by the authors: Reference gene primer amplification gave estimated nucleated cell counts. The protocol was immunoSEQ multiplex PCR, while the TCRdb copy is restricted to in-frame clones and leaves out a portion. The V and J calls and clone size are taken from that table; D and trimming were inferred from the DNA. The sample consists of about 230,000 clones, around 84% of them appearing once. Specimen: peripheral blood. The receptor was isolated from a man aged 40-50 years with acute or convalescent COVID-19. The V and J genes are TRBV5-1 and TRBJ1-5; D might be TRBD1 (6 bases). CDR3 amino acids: CASSSGTTLGQPQHF. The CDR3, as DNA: TGCGCCAGCAGCTCCGGGACAACGTTGGGTCAGCCCCAGCATTTT.